The 25 T cell receptor beta chains listed next were all sequenced from one sample in a study of T cell responses to AZD1222 COVID-19 vaccine (dated by TCRdb to the early 2020s). Preparation of the library involved the immunoSEQ multiplex PCR assay. Drawn from immuneACCESS, this table holds only the in-frame rearrangements with V and J called that TCRdb kept. Clones are partly lost; checked studies trace under half to an unresolved V gene and leave the rest unexplained. The sample table records approximately 220,000 clones; approximately 94% of these occur just once. Together, the top ten hold roughly 1% of the sample. This specimen's time point label, per the study, means: baseline before first vaccination. What this sample's treatment or condition label stands for: meningococcal conjugate vaccine given as trial control. The sample in question was peripheral blood, obtained on day 0 of MenACWY control vaccination. The receptor set was obtained from an adult in good health.

The CDR3 nucleotides read TGTGCCAGCAGCCAAGTGGGGCACAATCAGCCCCAGCATTTT. It codes for CASSQVGHNQPQHF. This chain connects TRBV5-4 to TRBJ1-5, with D possibly TRBD1 on 5 matching bases. Germline CDR1 SGHNT, CDR2 YYREEE (reference sequence). The length of the CDR3 is 14 residues. With 4 bases removed from V and 3 bases from J, the gap between germline ends came to 11 bases.

The chain combines TRBV19 with TRBJ2-1, with D hard to call. CDR1 and CDR2 from the germline V gene are LNHDA and SQIVND (reference sequence). The CDR3 sequence is 14 residues long. Trimming took off 8 bases at V and 3 bases at J, with 14 bases between the two ends. CDR3 sequence: CASARSFSYNEQFF. Here the CDR3 DNA reads TGTGCCAGTGCTAGAAGCTTTAGCTACAATGAGCAGTTCTTC.

This clone was observed once. The rearrangement joins TRBV5-1 to TRBJ2-3; TRBD2 matches 14 bases. Germline loops: CDR1 SGHRS, CDR2 YFSETQ. V lost 1 base, J lost 10 bases, and 5 bases stayed unmatched. The CDR3 runs to 15 residues. The DNA of the CDR3 is TGCGCCAGCAGCTTGAAGACTAGCGGGGGGGCCCCGCAGTATTTT. Translating it yields CASSLKTSGGAPQYF.

This sequence joins TRBV4-1 and TRBJ1-2; D unresolved. There are 14 residues in the CDR3. The V gene lost 0 bases and the J gene lost 7 bases, with 12 bases spanning the gap. Germline V gene lookup returns CDR1 MGHRA and CDR2 YSYEKL. CDR3 DNA sequence: TGCGCCAGCAGCCAAGAGCCCGGGGATTTTGGCTACACCTTC. Its protein product is CASSQEPGDFGYTF.

The chain links TRBV7-7 to TRBJ2-3, with no clear D. Germline V gene data show CDR1 as SSHAT and CDR2 as FNYEAQ (reference sequence). This CDR3 spans 16 amino acids. V lost 7 bases to trimming and J lost 1 base, with 18 bases between them. The CDR3 sequence is CASTSIPRPGTDTQYF. The CDR3 DNA reads as TGTGCCAGCACCTCAATACCCCGCCCGGGCACAGATACGCAGTATTTT. Full variable domain (rest looked up from reference TRBV7-7 and TRBJ2-3): GAGVSQSPRYKVTKRGQDVTLRCDPISSHATLYWYQQALGQGPEFLTYFNYEAQPDKSGLPSDRFSAERPEGSISTLTIQRTEQRDSAMYRCASTSIPRPGTDTQYFGPGTRLTVL.

The rearrangement links TRBV18 to TRBJ1-6; D is unresolved. The CDR3 covers 14 residues. Germline CDR1 is KGHSH and CDR2 is LQKENI. V was cut by 1 base and J by 7 bases, with 8 bases left in between. The CDR3 DNA reads as TGTGCCAGCTCACCACGCGCAGAGAATTCACCCCTCCACTTT. The encoded protein is CASSPRAENSPLHF.

This chain joins TRBV18 and TRBJ1-3; D may be TRBD1 (5 bases). This CDR3 has 17 residues. Germline loops: CDR1 KGHSH, CDR2 LQKENI. V lost 3 bases and J 0 bases, leaving 15 bases between the germline ends. The chain's CDR3 is CASSPLGTRSSGNTIYF. CDR3 DNA sequence: TGTGCCAGCTCACCCCTCGGGACTCGAAGCTCTGGAAACACCATATATTTT. Drawing the rest from reference TRBV18 and TRBJ1-3, the complete variable domain is NAGVMQNPRHLVRRRGQEARLRCSPMKGHSHVYWYRQLPEEGLKFMVYLQKENIIDESGMPKERFSAEFPKEGPSILRIQQVVRGDSAAYFCASSPLGTRSSGNTIYFGEGSWLTVV.

This chain connects TRBV6-6 to TRBJ2-3; 12 nucleotides line up with TRBD1. The CDR3 spans 15 residues. Losses at the gene ends were 6 bases for V and 6 bases for J; bases not matched to a gene: 7. The germline V gene encodes CDR1 MNHNY and CDR2 SVGAGI (reference sequence). CDR3 protein: CASRTGTGGGDTQYF. The CDR3 bases are TGTGCCAGCAGGACCGGGACAGGGGGCGGTGATACGCAGTATTTT.

The V gene is TRBV4-3, the J gene TRBJ2-3; D is unresolved. The CDR3 has 15 amino acids. Germline V gives CDR1 LGHNA, CDR2 YSLEER. With 1 base removed from V and 4 bases from J, the gap between germline ends came to 12 bases. Here the CDR3 DNA reads TGCGCCAGCAGCCAAGGCCCCTATAGGGCAGATACGCAGTATTTT. Protein product: CASSQGPYRADTQYF.

This chain joins TRBV6-4 and TRBJ1-6, with D uncertain. Deletions cut 4 bases from V and 7 bases from J, with 11 bases between. This CDR3 region has 14 residues. Germline V gene data show CDR1 as MRHNA and CDR2 as SNTAGT. CDR3 protein: CASSASTGNSPLHF. CDR3 coding DNA: TGTGCCAGCAGTGCCTCGACGGGGAATTCACCCCTCCACTTT.

The chain is built from TRBV3-1 (or the pseudogene TRBV3-2) and TRBJ2-5; perhaps TRBD1 as D (7 bases). V was shortened by 4 bases and J by 5 bases, with 14 bases between the two germline ends. The CDR3 covers 14 residues. The germline V gene has CDR1 LGHDT and CDR2 YNNKEL (reference sequence). The CDR3 is CASSRQGGTETQYF. As DNA, the CDR3 is TGTGCCAGCAGCCGACAGGGAGGAACGGAGACCCAGTACTTC.

The V and J genes are TRBV28 and TRBJ1-1, with TRBD1 matching over 7 bases. Unmatched junction bases numbered 6, after V lost 3 bases and J lost 11 bases. Germline V CDR1 and CDR2: MDHEN, SYDVKM. The CDR3 is 12 amino acids. The CDR3, as DNA: TGTGCCAGCAGTTTGTTACAGGGGTGGGCTTTCTTT. Translation: CASSLLQGWAFF.

The CDR3 protein is CASSLGSREGSYEQYF. The CDR3 DNA is TGTGCCAGCAGCTTAGGGTCCAGGGAGGGCTCCTACGAGCAGTACTTC. J is TRBJ2-7 and V is TRBV7-8; 7 bases line up with TRBD2. CDR3 length equals 16 residues. V lost 1 base and J lost 0; bases outside the gene matches: 6. Germline V gene lookup returns CDR1 SGHVS and CDR2 FQNEAQ.

V and J are TRBV28 and TRBJ2-6; no firm D call. The length of the CDR3 is 12 residues. The germline V and J ends were trimmed by 9 bases and 0 bases, with 3 bases remaining between them. Germline loops: CDR1 MDHEN, CDR2 SYDVKM. Here the CDR3 reads CASFSGANVLTF. In DNA, the CDR3 is TGTGCCAGTTTCTCTGGGGCCAACGTCCTGACTTTC.

The chain has TRBV19 and TRBJ1-1; D is uncertain. This CDR3 region has 12 residues. Trimming stripped 5 bases from V and 1 base from J, with 5 bases between. Per germline, CDR1 LNHDA and CDR2 SQIVND (reference sequence). The CDR3 coding sequence is TGTGCCAGTAGTCAAACGAACACTGAAGCTTTCTTT. As protein: CASSQTNTEAFF.

The chain joins TRBV10-3 to TRBJ1-5; D ambiguous. Germline CDR1 reads ENHRY; CDR2 reads SYGVKD. Trimming left V 3 bases short and J 1 base short, with 4 bases between. This CDR3 spans 13 amino acids. DNA of the CDR3: TGTGCCATCAGTGACGGGAGCAATCAGCCCCAGCATTTT. This gives the protein CAISDGSNQPQHF.

The chain recombines TRBV18 with TRBJ1-2; D remains unclear. Germline CDR1 reads KGHSH; CDR2 reads LQKENI. The CDR3 consists of 16 residues. Trimming removed 4 bases at V and 6 bases at J, with 21 bases between. The CDR3 sequence: CASSRSGDLAPDGYTF. In nucleotides, the CDR3 is TGTGCCAGCTCACGCTCGGGAGATCTGGCCCCCGATGGCTACACCTTC.

CDR3 sequence reads: CASRSGSKSNQPQHF. The CDR3 nucleotides read TGTGCCAGTAGATCAGGGAGTAAGAGCAATCAGCCCCAGCATTTT. This rearrangement joins TRBV19 to TRBJ1-5; D might be TRBD1 (5 bases). The CDR3 has 15 amino acids. The germline gives CDR1 LNHDA, CDR2 SQIVND (reference sequence). Trimming cost V 6 bases and J 1 base, with 13 bases left between them. Full variable domain (rest looked up from reference TRBV19 and TRBJ1-5): DGGITQSPKYLFRKEGQNVTLSCEQNLNHDAMYWYRQDPGQGLRLIYYSQIVNDFQKGDIAEGYSVSREKKESFPLTVTSAQKNPTAFYLCASRSGSKSNQPQHFGDGTRLSIL.

The chain has TRBV28 and TRBJ2-5, with TRBD2 matching over 9 bases. V lost 5 bases and J lost 4; bases outside the gene matches: 11. Germline lookup yields CDR1 MDHEN and CDR2 SYDVKM. The CDR3 sequence is 16 residues long. CDR3: CASSPGRAGGRETQYF. CDR3 coding DNA: TGTGCCAGCAGTCCAGGTCGAGCGGGGGGAAGAGAGACCCAGTACTTC.

The chain is built from TRBV19 and TRBJ1-3; TRBD1 is a possible D gene (5 bases). The V end was cut by 9 bases, the J end by 7 bases, with 16 bases between. The CDR3 consists of 13 residues. Germline V gene sequence: CDR1 LNHDA, CDR2 SQIVND (reference sequence). The DNA of the CDR3 is TGTGCCAGCATCGCAGGGCCCGGGAACACCATATATTTT. Translated, it gives CASIAGPGNTIYF.

J is TRBJ2-1 and V is TRBV11-3; no definite D call. Per germline, CDR1 SGHNT and CDR2 YENEEA. Trimming left V 0 bases short and J 4 bases short, with 4 bases between. The CDR3 covers 13 residues. CDR3 in DNA: TGTGCCAGCAGCTTAGAAGATTACAATGAGCAGTTCTTC. This encodes CASSLEDYNEQFF.

This clone was seen just once. The gene calls are TRBV7-2 and TRBJ1-6; 9 nucleotides align to TRBD1. V was pared by 5 bases and J by 11 bases, with 10 bases of the junction left unmatched. Germline V lookup: CDR1 SGHTA, CDR2 FQGNSA. CDR3 size: 15 residues. The CDR3 region has the DNA TGTGCCAGCAGCGGGAACAGGGGGCGCTTAACACCCCTCCACTTT. As protein: CASSGNRGRLTPLHF.

Of note for this clone: One end of the junction varies from germline; a read error may be responsible. The J gene is TRBJ2-5, the V gene TRBV7-7; possible D gene TRBD1, 7 bases. Germline V CDR1 and CDR2: SSHAT, FNYEAQ (reference sequence). The CDR3 consists of 15 residues. For the CDR3, the DNA is TGTGCTAGCAGCCGAGGCGGGACAGCCCAAGAGACCCAGTACTTC. Its translation is CASSRGGTAQETQYF. Drawing the rest from reference TRBV7-7 and TRBJ2-5, the complete variable domain is GAGVSQSPRYKVTKRGQDVTLRCDPISSHATLYWYQQALGQGPEFLTYFNYEAQPDKSGLPSDRFSAERPEGSISTLTIQRTEQRDSAMYRCASSRGGTAQETQYFGPGTRLLVL.

This chain connects TRBV18 to TRBJ2-5; no clear D. The V end was cut by 6 bases, the J end by 5 bases, with 16 bases between. Germline loops: CDR1 KGHSH, CDR2 LQKENI. This CDR3 comprises 14 residues. The CDR3: CASSHNGAGETQYF. CDR3 DNA: TGTGCCAGCTCCCACAATGGCGCTGGCGAGACCCAGTACTTC.

There are a few counts of this clone. V usage is TRBV29-1 and J usage is TRBJ1-2; D remains unclear. CDR3 length equals 12 residues. Trimming left V 6 bases short and J 4 bases short, with 12 bases between. From germline, CDR1 is SQVTM and CDR2 ANQGSEA. The CDR3 nucleotides are TGCAGCGTCGGAAGAGGGTTCTATGGCTACACCTTC. Its translation is CSVGRGFYGYTF.